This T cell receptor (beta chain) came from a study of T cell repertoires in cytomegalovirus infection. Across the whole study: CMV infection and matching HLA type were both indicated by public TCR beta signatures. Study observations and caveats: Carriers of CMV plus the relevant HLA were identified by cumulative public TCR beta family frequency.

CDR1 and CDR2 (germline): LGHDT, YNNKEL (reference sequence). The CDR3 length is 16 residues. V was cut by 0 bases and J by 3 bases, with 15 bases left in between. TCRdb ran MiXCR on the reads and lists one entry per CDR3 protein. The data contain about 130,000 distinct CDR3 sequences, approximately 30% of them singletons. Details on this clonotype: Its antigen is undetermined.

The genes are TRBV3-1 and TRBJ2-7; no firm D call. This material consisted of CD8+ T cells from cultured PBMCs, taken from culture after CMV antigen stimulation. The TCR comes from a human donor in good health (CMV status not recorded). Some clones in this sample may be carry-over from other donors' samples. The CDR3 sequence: CASSQEDRGPLYEQYF. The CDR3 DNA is TGTGCCAGCAGCCAAGAGGATCGAGGACCGCTCTACGAGCAGTACTTC.